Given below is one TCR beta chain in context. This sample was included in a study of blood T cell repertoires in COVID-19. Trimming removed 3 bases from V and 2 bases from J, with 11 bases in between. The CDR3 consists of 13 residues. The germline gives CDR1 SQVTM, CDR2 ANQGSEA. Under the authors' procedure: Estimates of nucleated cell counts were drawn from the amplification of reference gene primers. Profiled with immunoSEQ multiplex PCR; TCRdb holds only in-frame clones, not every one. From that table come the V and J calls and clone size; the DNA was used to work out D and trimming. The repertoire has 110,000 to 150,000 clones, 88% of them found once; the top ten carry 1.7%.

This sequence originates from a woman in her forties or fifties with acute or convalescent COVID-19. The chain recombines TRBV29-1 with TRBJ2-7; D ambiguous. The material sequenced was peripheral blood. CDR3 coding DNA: TGCAGCGTTGATCGGCCGGGTACCTACGAGCAGTACTTC. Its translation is CSVDRPGTYEQYF.